One sample yielded the 32 T cell receptor beta chains listed below, sequenced in a study of blood T cell repertoires in COVID-19. The data were produced by immunoSEQ multiplex PCR, yet TCRdb's version contains in-frame clones alone and is incomplete. The profile shows fewer than 50,000 clones, about 86% of them singletons. Sequencing was performed on peripheral blood. These receptors all come from a woman older than 75 with active or convalescent COVID-19.

The V call is TRBV29-1, the J call TRBJ2-3; TRBD2 aligns across 8 bases. J was trimmed by 1 base and V by 6 bases; bases with no gene match: 6. The CDR3 runs 14 residues. CDR1 SQVTM and CDR2 ANQGSEA come from the germline V gene. The CDR3 here is CSVEPGLGTDTQYF. DNA of the CDR3: TGCAGCGTCGAGCCGGGACTAGGCACAGATACGCAGTATTTT.

The chain is built from TRBV16 and TRBJ2-7; tentatively, D is TRBD1 (5 bases). CDR1 KGHSY and CDR2 FQNENV come from the germline V gene. The CDR3 spans 14 residues. V lost 0 bases and J 5 bases, leaving 11 bases between the germline ends. CDR3 residues: CASSQSPAGNEQYF. For the CDR3, the DNA is TGTGCCAGCAGCCAATCTCCCGCAGGGAACGAGCAGTACTTC.

The table lists this clone with a count of one. V gene TRBV7-2 combines with J gene TRBJ2-1, with D possibly matching TRBD1 (6 bases). V dropped 5 bases and J dropped 4 bases, with 15 bases sitting between them. Germline CDR1 SGHTA, CDR2 FQGNSA. The CDR3 covers 15 residues. CDR3 nucleotides: TGTGCCAGCAGCCCTACATTAGGGACATACAATGAGCAGTTCTTC. This codes for CASSPTLGTYNEQFF.

This clone was detected only a few times. The V gene is TRBV29-1, the J gene TRBJ1-2; the match to TRBD1 covers 7 bases. Germline V gene sequence: CDR1 SQVTM, CDR2 ANQGSEA. Unmatched junction bases numbered 6, after V lost 7 bases and J lost 1 base. The CDR3 has 13 residues. The CDR3 region has the DNA TGCAGCGCCTTCGGACAGGTTAACTATGGCTACACCTTC. It translates to CSAFGQVNYGYTF.

The chain links TRBV4-1 to TRBJ2-1; 8 bases fit TRBD2. There are 16 residues in the CDR3. The germline gives CDR1 MGHRA, CDR2 YSYEKL. The junction had 7 bases not matched to a gene; V was cut back by 0 bases and J by 6 bases. The CDR3, as DNA: TGCGCCAGCAGCCAAGAGGCTAGCGGGTGGCCCAATGAGCAGTTCTTC. Amino acid sequence: CASSQEASGWPNEQFF.

The chain is built from TRBV28 and TRBJ1-1, with 11 bases that match TRBD1. CDR1 is MDHEN and CDR2 is SYDVKM in the germline V gene. Trimming cost V 7 bases and J 3 bases; bases outside gene matches: 13. This CDR3 region has 17 residues. For the CDR3, the DNA is TGTGCCAGCATCATAGGGGGGACAGGGGGAGGGGACACTGAAGCTTTCTTT. Translated, it gives CASIIGGTGGGDTEAFF.

This chain links TRBV9 with TRBJ2-4; 7 bases line up with TRBD2. The CDR3 consists of 15 residues. The germline V gene has CDR1 SGDLS and CDR2 YYNGEE. After removal of 3 bases from V and 4 bases from J, the junction contained 7 bases not matched to a gene. The CDR3 DNA reads as TGTGCCAGCAGCGCTACCGGGACTAATAAAAACATTCAGTACTTC. This sequence encodes CASSATGTNKNIQYF.

The V and J genes are TRBV20-1 and TRBJ1-6; TRBD1 aligns across 7 bases. Germline V gives CDR1 DFQATT, CDR2 SNEGSKA (reference sequence). J was trimmed by 6 bases and V by 3 bases; bases with no gene match: 8. The CDR3 contains 15 residues. CDR3 nucleotides: TGCAGTGCTAGTCGGCCGGGACAGATTAATTCACCCCTCCACTTT. This gives the protein CSASRPGQINSPLHF.

The chain couples TRBV23-1 to TRBJ2-1; 7 bases match TRBD2. TRBV23-1 is treated as an ORF (open reading frame) with a function not yet certain. The V gene end was trimmed by 1 base and the J gene end by 6 bases; junction bases not matched to a gene: 15. The CDR3 has 18 amino acids. In DNA, the CDR3 is TGCGCCAGCAGTCAATGCGAGCGGGCAGGGAGGGTTTTCAATGAGCAGTTCTTC. As protein: CASSQCERAGRVFNEQFF.

This chain uses TRBV5-6 with TRBJ2-3; TRBD2 might be the D (6 bases). CDR1 is SGHDT and CDR2 is YYEEEE in the germline V gene. V lost 1 base to trimming and J lost 2 bases, with 11 bases between them. This CDR3 is 15 amino acids long. The CDR3 spells CASSLRDFATDTQYF. CDR3 nucleotides: TGTGCCAGCAGCTTGCGGGACTTCGCCACAGATACGCAGTATTTT.

The rearrangement uses TRBV4-2 and TRBJ1-4; D is possibly TRBD1 (5 bases). The V end was cut by 0 bases, the J end by 3 bases, with 11 bases between. CDR3 length: 16 residues. The germline CDR1 and CDR2 sequences are LGHNA and YNFKEQ. This CDR3 reads CASSQDGTGPNEKLFF. The DNA of the CDR3 is TGTGCCAGCAGCCAAGACGGAACAGGACCTAATGAAAAACTGTTTTTT.

V is TRBV11-2 and J is TRBJ2-1, with a possible D match to TRBD2 (6 bases). Germline CDR1 is SGHAT and CDR2 is FQNNGV. The CDR3 spans 16 residues. V lost 0 bases and J 0 bases, leaving 9 bases between the germline ends. The CDR3 DNA reads TGTGCCAGCAGCTTAGAAGGGAGGAGCTCCTACAATGAGCAGTTCTTC. Translation gives CASSLEGRSSYNEQFF.

The chain is built from TRBV4-2 and TRBJ2-2; 9 bases are shared with TRBD2. CDR1 is LGHNA and CDR2 is YNFKEQ in the germline V gene. V lost 4 bases and J lost 3; bases outside the gene matches: 3. There are 15 residues in the CDR3. The CDR3 spells CASSLSGRDTGELFF. The CDR3 DNA is TGTGCCAGCAGCCTTAGCGGGAGAGACACCGGGGAGCTGTTTTTT.

The genes are TRBV6-5 and TRBJ1-3; 7 nucleotides align to TRBD1. J lost 1 base, V lost 3 bases, and 3 bases had no gene match. The CDR3 loop spans 15 amino acids. Germline V gene sequence: CDR1 MNHEY, CDR2 SVGAGI. The CDR3 DNA sequence: TGTGCCAGCAGTTATTCAGGGGGATCTGGAAACACCATATATTTT. The encoded protein is CASSYSGGSGNTIYF.

The chain combines TRBV6-4 with TRBJ2-1, with 7 bases aligning to TRBD1. CDR3 length: 13 residues. V gave up 5 bases and J gave up 6 bases; unmatched junction bases: 4. CDR1 is MRHNA and CDR2 is SNTAGT in the germline V gene. This CDR3 reads CASSIRTGNEQFF. CDR3 bases: TGTGCCAGCAGTATAAGGACAGGCAATGAGCAGTTCTTC.

This clone was seen more than once but under ten times. The rearrangement links TRBV7-6 to TRBJ2-7; the match to TRBD2 covers 11 bases. Trimming took 2 bases from V and 5 from J; bases not matched to a gene: 5. Germline V gene data show CDR1 as SGHVS and CDR2 as FNYEAQ. The CDR3 is 15 residues long. CDR3 coding DNA: TGTGCCAGCAGCTTAACTAGCGGGAGTTGGGACGAGCAGTACTTC. Its protein product is CASSLTSGSWDEQYF.

This clone was recorded only once. The chain couples TRBV5-1 to TRBJ2-1; possibly TRBD1 for D (5 bases). CDR1 and CDR2 from the germline V gene are SGHRS and YFSETQ. The CDR3 covers 14 residues. V dropped 3 bases and J dropped 8 bases, with 15 bases sitting between them. In nucleotides, the CDR3 is TGCGCCAGCAGCTCGCAAAATAGCAGGGATGAGCAGTTCTTC. This encodes CASSSQNSRDEQFF.

In the case of this clone: Its ends do not fully match the called genes, so a read error is possible. The chain uses TRBV30 and TRBJ1-2; a possible D gene is TRBD1 (5 bases). CDR1 is GTSNPN and CDR2 is SVGIG in the germline V gene (reference sequence). The CDR3 is made up of 13 amino acids. The CDR3 is CARSRENFGGYTF. The CDR3 DNA reads as TGTGCCCGGAGCAGGGAAAATTTCGGTGGCTACACCTTC.

The gene calls are TRBV5-1 and TRBJ1-6; D gene ambiguous. Germline values: CDR1 SGHRS, CDR2 YFSETQ. The CDR3 runs 15 residues. V was trimmed by 0 bases and J by 8 bases, leaving 12 bases between them. CDR3 bases: TGCGCCAGCAGCTTGGGAGGGTTTGGGGATTCACCCCTCCACTTT. Amino acids: CASSLGGFGDSPLHF.

The chain joins TRBV10-2 to TRBJ1-5; 8 bases agree with TRBD1. This CDR3 contains 15 residues. Germline trimming cut 3 bases from V and 6 bases from J; bases unmatched to any gene: 7. Germline loops: CDR1 WSHSY, CDR2 SAAADI. Here the CDR3 DNA reads TGCGCCAGCAGTGATGGACAGGGTAGGCGTCAGCCCCAGCATTTT. It is translated as CASSDGQGRRQPQHF.

V and J are TRBV19 and TRBJ2-7; the match to TRBD2 covers 10 bases. Germline V lookup: CDR1 LNHDA, CDR2 SQIVND (reference sequence). The CDR3 has 14 amino acids. Trimming cost V 3 bases and J 6 bases; bases outside gene matches: 5. CDR3 sequence: CASSIPGTSVEQYF. As DNA, the CDR3 is TGTGCCAGTAGTATTCCCGGGACTAGCGTCGAGCAGTACTTC.

The chain recombines TRBV11-2 with TRBJ2-2; the match to TRBD2 covers 7 bases. CDR3 length: 17 residues. With V trimmed by 1 base and J by 4 bases, 9 bases remained unmatched. Germline V lookup: CDR1 SGHAT, CDR2 FQNNGV. The CDR3 loop reads CASSLGGRGLSTGELFF. The CDR3 DNA sequence: TGTGCCAGCAGCTTAGGTGGGAGGGGACTTTCCACCGGGGAGCTGTTTTTT.

The J gene is TRBJ1-1, the V gene TRBV6-1; possibly TRBD1 for D (6 bases). This CDR3 has 16 residues. The ends were cut back, 0 bases at V and 0 bases at J, with 11 bases in the middle. Germline V lookup: CDR1 MNHNS, CDR2 SASEGT. This CDR3 reads CASSEAMKGVNTEAFF. In DNA, the CDR3 is TGTGCCAGCAGTGAAGCAATGAAGGGGGTGAACACTGAAGCTTTCTTT.

This clone was recorded at least ten times. This rearrangement joins TRBV29-1 to TRBJ2-1; no clear D gene. Trimming removed 4 bases at V and 7 bases at J, with 17 bases between. Germline CDR1 is SQVTM and CDR2 is ANQGSEA. The CDR3 is 14 residues long. CDR3 sequence reads: CSVAPGSITNEQFF. The CDR3 nucleotides are TGCAGCGTTGCGCCCGGTTCAATCACGAATGAGCAGTTCTTC.

This clone appeared a single time. The rearrangement uses TRBV14 and TRBJ2-3; 7 nucleotides match TRBD2. The ends lost 4 bases at V and 0 bases at J; junction bases unmatched: 4. Germline CDR1 SGHDN, CDR2 FVKESK. CDR3 length: 15 residues. This CDR3 reads CASSLERGSTDTQYF. The CDR3 nucleotides are TGTGCCAGCAGCCTAGAGCGGGGAAGCACAGATACGCAGTATTTT.

The chain couples TRBV4-1 to TRBJ2-3; the D gene is possibly TRBD1 (6 bases). Germline CDR1 is MGHRA and CDR2 is YSYEKL. V was cut by 2 bases and J by 5 bases, with 14 bases left in between. The CDR3 is 15 amino acids. CDR3 loop: CASSQTVGAKDTQYF. CDR3 DNA: TGCGCCAGCAGCCAAACCGTGGGGGCTAAAGATACGCAGTATTTT.

The V gene is TRBV27, the J gene TRBJ2-5; TRBD2 matches at 11 bases. CDR1 and CDR2 (germline): MNHEY, SMNVEV (reference sequence). Unmatched junction bases numbered 13, after V lost 5 bases and J lost 5 bases. This CDR3 comprises 17 residues. CDR3 nucleotide sequence: TGTGCCAGCAGTGGTCTGCCCGGGTCTAGCGGGAGGGAGACCCAGTACTTC. The encoded protein is CASSGLPGSSGRETQYF.

J is TRBJ1-6 and V is TRBV30; 8 positions agree with TRBD1. J gave up 7 bases and V 3 bases, and 8 bases lay outside the gene matches. The CDR3 is 15 residues long. Germline V gives CDR1 GTSNPN, CDR2 SVGIG (reference sequence). The CDR3 coding sequence is TGTGCCTGGAGAGCCTGGACAGGGATAAATTCACCCCTCCACTTT. Translated, it gives CAWRAWTGINSPLHF.

The gene calls are TRBV5-1 and TRBJ2-3; 7 nucleotides match TRBD1. V shed 3 bases, J shed 4 bases, and the junction held 5 bases outside the gene matches. This CDR3 spans 14 amino acids. In germline, CDR1 is SGHRS, CDR2 YFSETQ. The CDR3 loop is CASSSGQMADTQYF. CDR3 coding DNA: TGCGCCAGCAGCTCGGGACAGATGGCAGATACGCAGTATTTT.

The CDR3 DNA is TGTGCCAGCGGACAGTCGGGCACAGATACGCAGTATTTT. Translated: CASGQSGTDTQYF. This sequence joins TRBV10-3 and TRBJ2-3, with TRBD1 as a possible D gene (6 bases). The CDR3 is 13 residues long. Trimming stripped 10 bases from V and 1 base from J, with 12 bases between. Germline assignment: CDR1 ENHRY and CDR2 SYGVKD.

V usage is TRBV5-4 and J usage is TRBJ2-5, with TRBD2 matching over 12 bases. The CDR3 spans 17 residues. Germline CDR1 reads SGHNT; CDR2 reads YYREEE (reference sequence). The J segment lost 5 bases and the V segment lost 0 bases, leaving 8 bases of the junction unmatched. The DNA for the CDR3 is TGTGCCAGCAGCTTGGCGCTAGCGGGAGGGCCGGAGGAGACCCAGTACTTC. This gives the protein CASSLALAGGPEETQYF. The full variable domain, in which reference TRBV5-4 and TRBJ2-5 provide the parts outside the CDR3, is ETGVTQSPTHLIKTRGQQVTLRCSSQSGHNTVSWYQQALGQGPQFIFQYYREEENGRGNFPPRFSGLQFPNYSSELNVNALELDDSALYLCASSLALAGGPEETQYFGPGTRLLVL.

The chain joins TRBV10-3 to TRBJ2-3; 9 nucleotides match TRBD1. Germline CDR1 and CDR2: ENHRY and SYGVKD. CDR3 length: 17 residues. Unmatched junction bases numbered 14, after V lost 10 bases and J lost 0 bases. The CDR3 sequence is CATRGQGLFNSTDTQYF. As DNA, the CDR3 is TGTGCCACCCGAGGACAGGGGTTGTTTAATAGCACAGATACGCAGTATTTT.